Presented here are 26 T cell receptor beta chains from one specimen sequenced in a study of T cell repertoires in cytomegalovirus infection. Their specific antigens are unknown. MiXCR was run by TCRdb on the reads, yielding one entry per CDR3 protein. Of tens of thousands of distinct CDR3 sequences in the sample, approximately 24% were seen once. The material sequenced was CD8+ T cells from cultured PBMCs, taken from culture after CMV antigen stimulation. The receptor source for this set is a human donor in good health (CMV status not recorded). Some clones in this sample may be carry-over from other donors' samples.

This rearrangement joins TRBV4-1 to TRBJ2-7; the D gene is possibly TRBD2 (5 bases). Germline lookup yields CDR1 MGHRA and CDR2 YSYEKL. The CDR3 totals 14 residues. The V end lost 2 bases, the J end lost 4 bases, and 12 bases lay between the germline ends. The CDR3 bases are TGCGCCAGCAGCCAATTGAGCGGCGGTTACGAGCAGTACTTC. This codes for CASSQLSGGYEQYF.

This chain uses TRBV5-6 with TRBJ1-1; unclear D gene. CDR1 and CDR2 (germline): SGHDT, YYEEEE. V was clipped by 0 bases and J by 8 bases, with 8 bases between them. The CDR3 is 12 amino acids. The CDR3 protein is CASSLAGQEAFF. Here the CDR3 DNA reads TGTGCCAGCAGCTTGGCCGGGCAGGAAGCTTTCTTT.

This rearrangement joins TRBV6-5 to TRBJ1-5; weak D call: TRBD1 (6 bases). The CDR3 is made up of 16 amino acids. V dropped 4 bases and J dropped 6 bases, with 19 bases sitting between them. Germline V gives CDR1 MNHEY, CDR2 SVGAGI. CDR3: CASSSLTGGGIQPQHF. CDR3 nucleotides: TGTGCCAGCAGTTCCCTGACTGGAGGGGGGATTCAGCCCCAGCATTTT.

This clonotype was observed a handful of times. V gene TRBV12-3 or TRBV12-4 combines with J gene TRBJ2-3; 9 bases match TRBD1. The V segment lost 5 bases and the J segment 3 bases; nucleotides outside the gene matches: 3. This CDR3 is 14 amino acids long. CDR3: CASSRQGDTDTQYF. CDR3 sequence (DNA): TGTGCCAGCAGTCGACAGGGGGATACAGATACGCAGTATTTT.

This clonotype was found many times. In DNA, the CDR3 is TGTGCCAGCAGCCCCCTGGGGGAGCAGTACTTC. It is translated as CASSPLGEQYF. The V call is TRBV7-9, the J call TRBJ2-7; the D is unclear. Germline lookup yields CDR1 SEHNR and CDR2 FQNEAQ (reference sequence). V shed 5 bases and J shed 7 bases, with 9 bases lying between them. The CDR3 is 11 residues long.

This clonotype was counted many times. The chain joins TRBV11-2 to TRBJ2-7, with TRBD2 identical over 10 bases. V was clipped by 4 bases and J by 3 bases; unmatched bases: 9. This CDR3 spans 16 amino acids. CDR1 is SGHAT, CDR2 FQNNGV, per germline. This CDR3 is CASSSRTSGYVYEQYF. Here the CDR3 DNA reads TGTGCCAGCAGCTCGAGGACTAGCGGATATGTCTACGAGCAGTACTTC.

This clonotype was counted ten times or more. V usage is TRBV7-8 and J usage is TRBJ2-5; D may be TRBD1 (6 bases). CDR1 and CDR2 from the germline V gene are SGHVS and FQNEAQ. The CDR3 covers 14 residues. Trimming took 1 base from V and 3 from J, leaving 9 bases between them. As DNA, the CDR3 is TGTGCCAGCAGCTTAGGGCCAGGGGAAGAGACCCAGTACTTC. Protein product: CASSLGPGEETQYF.

Only a few counts were recorded for this clonotype. The rearrangement links TRBV4-3 to TRBJ1-1; a weak D match, TRBD1 (5 bases). The CDR3 is 18 residues long. Germline assignment: CDR1 LGHNA and CDR2 YSLEER. V lost 0 bases and J lost 5, with 22 bases in between. Here the CDR3 reads CASSQETVGWTRGTEAFF. Here the CDR3 DNA reads TGCGCCAGCAGCCAAGAGACGGTAGGTTGGACCCGGGGGACTGAAGCTTTCTTT.

This sequence joins TRBV13 and TRBJ1-2, with 7 bases aligning to TRBD1. The length of the CDR3 is 15 residues. Unmatched junction bases numbered 10, after V lost 5 bases and J lost 4 bases. Per germline, CDR1 PRHDT and CDR2 FYEKMQ (reference sequence). The CDR3 is CASSIVGQVSYGYTF. The CDR3 DNA sequence: TGTGCCAGCAGCATAGTAGGACAGGTTTCCTATGGCTACACCTTC.

This clonotype showed up many times. The chain employs TRBV6-2 or TRBV6-3 and TRBJ2-7; D uncertain. This CDR3 is 12 amino acids long. Germline CDR1 and CDR2: MNHEY and SVGEGT. The V end lost 6 bases, the J end lost 5 bases, and 11 bases lay between the germline ends. The CDR3 is CASSLRVDEQYF. In nucleotides, the CDR3 is TGTGCCAGCAGCCTTCGAGTTGACGAGCAGTACTTC.

The chain couples TRBV19 to TRBJ1-3; D may be TRBD1 (5 bases). V was shortened by 3 bases and J by 0 bases, with 18 bases between the two germline ends. The CDR3 runs 18 residues. Germline V CDR1 and CDR2: LNHDA, SQIVND (reference sequence). Written as DNA, the CDR3 is TGTGCCAGTAGTATCTGGACATATCCCTTAAGCTCTGGAAACACCATATATTTT. Protein sequence: CASSIWTYPLSSGNTIYF.

This clonotype came up many times. The genes are TRBV7-6 and TRBJ2-5; D ambiguous. CDR1 is SGHVS and CDR2 is FNYEAQ in the germline V gene. CDR3 length: 16 residues. Trimming cost V 2 bases and J 5 bases, with 18 bases left between them. CDR3 region: CASSLLYPGLGETQYF. CDR3 in DNA: TGTGCCAGCAGCTTACTCTATCCGGGCTTGGGGGAGACCCAGTACTTC.

This clonotype showed up just a few times. The rearrangement joins TRBV9 to TRBJ2-2; 10 nucleotides line up with TRBD1. The CDR3 consists of 17 residues. Germline CDR1 is SGDLS and CDR2 is YYNGEE. Trimming cost V 4 bases and J 1 base; bases outside gene matches: 7. The CDR3 reads CASSLRTGGRNTGELFF. In DNA form, the CDR3 reads TGTGCCAGCAGCCTTCGGACAGGGGGAAGGAACACCGGGGAGCTGTTTTTT.

This clonotype was seen at least ten times. The chain carries TRBV6-1 and TRBJ1-1; TRBD1 agrees at 9 bases. Germline V gene lookup returns CDR1 MNHNS and CDR2 SASEGT. The ends lost 6 bases at V and 4 bases at J; junction bases unmatched: 3. The length of the CDR3 is 13 residues. The CDR3: CASRRTGVTEAFF. CDR3 sequence (DNA): TGTGCCAGCAGGAGGACAGGGGTCACTGAAGCTTTCTTT.

This clonotype was seen a handful of times. V is TRBV6-5 and J is TRBJ2-2; maybe TRBD2 (5 bases). The V gene's germline CDR1 is MNHEY and CDR2 SVGAGI. The CDR3 spans 12 residues. V gave up 8 bases and J gave up 5 bases, with 9 bases separating them. The CDR3 region has the DNA TGTGCCAGCTCCCGAGGGACCGGGGAGCTGTTTTTT. It codes for CASSRGTGELFF.

This clonotype occurred many times. The V call is TRBV7-2, the J call TRBJ1-1; D gene uncertain. The CDR3 sequence is 12 residues long. V lost 5 bases and J lost 4, with 8 bases in between. Germline V gives CDR1 SGHTA, CDR2 FQGNSA. CDR3 in DNA: TGTGCCAGCAGCCCGTACAGCACTGAAGCTTTCTTT. Residues: CASSPYSTEAFF.

On this clonotype: This sequence may be a read error, since a much larger clone differs from it by one base. The chain carries TRBV7-9 and TRBJ2-1, with D perhaps TRBD1 (5 bases). The CDR3 contains 14 residues. Germline V gene lookup returns CDR1 SEHNR and CDR2 FQNEAQ (reference sequence). CDR3 bases: TGTGCCAGCAGCTTAGCGGGGCCTGAGAATGAGCAGTGCTTC. Translation: CASSLAGPENEQCF.

This clonotype has a handful of counts. The rearrangement links TRBV6-6 to TRBJ2-5, with 8 bases matching TRBD1. The CDR3 spans 17 residues. Germline V lookup: CDR1 MNHNY, CDR2 SVGAGI (reference sequence). V dropped 5 bases and J dropped 3; count of bases not matched to a gene: 14. The CDR3 protein is CASSPEDREVLEETQYF. The DNA for the CDR3 is TGTGCCAGCAGTCCAGAGGACAGGGAGGTCTTAGAAGAGACCCAGTACTTC.

A few counts support this clonotype. The chain has TRBV4-3 and TRBJ2-1, with D uncertain. V was trimmed by 1 base and J by 10 bases, leaving 11 bases between them. The CDR3 spans 13 residues. The germline CDR1 and CDR2 sequences are LGHNA and YSLEER. CDR3 sequence: CASSQALTEEQFF. The CDR3 DNA reads as TGCGCCAGCAGCCAAGCCTTGACGGAAGAGCAGTTCTTC.

The chain carries TRBV6-5 and TRBJ1-1; a weak D match, TRBD1 (5 bases). This CDR3 region has 15 residues. CDR1 and CDR2 from the germline V gene are MNHEY and SVGAGI. V lost 4 bases to trimming and J lost 3 bases, with 15 bases between them. CDR3: CASSSGTGWDTEAFF. CDR3 DNA: TGTGCCAGCAGTTCAGGGACCGGATGGGACACTGAAGCTTTCTTT.

The J gene is TRBJ2-5, the V gene TRBV7-9, with TRBD2 as a possible D gene (6 bases). V was trimmed by 4 bases and J by 7 bases, leaving 19 bases between them. This CDR3 is 15 amino acids long. Germline-derived CDR1 and CDR2 are SEHNR and FQNEAQ (reference sequence). The CDR3 region is CASSSPGLEGRTQYF. The CDR3 DNA follows: TGTGCCAGCAGCTCTCCGGGACTGGAAGGCCGGACCCAGTACTTC.

This clonotype was counted at least ten times. V and J are TRBV27 and TRBJ1-5; no definite D call. V was shortened by 10 bases and J by 5 bases, with 21 bases between the two germline ends. Germline V CDR1 and CDR2: MNHEY, SMNVEV (reference sequence). This CDR3 spans 15 amino acids. The CDR3 bases are TGTGCCACCCCACCGTGCAGAACGAATTATCAGCCCCAGCATTTT. It codes for CATPPCRTNYQPQHF.

J is TRBJ1-2 and V is TRBV5-6, with a weak D call TRBD1 (6 bases). Germline V lookup: CDR1 SGHDT, CDR2 YYEEEE. Trimming pared 7 bases from V and 5 bases from J, leaving 21 bases between. The CDR3 spans 15 residues. The CDR3 coding sequence is TGTGCCAGCGGACCCGGAACAGGGACTGGGTATGGCTACACCTTC. Translated, it gives CASGPGTGTGYGYTF.

This clonotype showed up many times. The V gene is TRBV7-2, the J gene TRBJ2-7; 7 bases are shared with TRBD2. Trimming at V came to 5 bases and at J to 0 bases, leaving 10 bases not matched to a gene. Germline values: CDR1 SGHTA, CDR2 FQGNSA. The CDR3 has 16 amino acids. The CDR3 loop is CASSPPRGLVSYEQYF. CDR3 in DNA: TGTGCCAGCAGCCCACCCCGAGGACTAGTCTCCTACGAGCAGTACTTC. The full variable domain, rest sourced from reference TRBV7-2 and TRBJ2-7, is GAGVSQSPSNKVTEKGKDVELRCDPISGHTALYWYRQSLGQGLEFLIYFQGNSAPDKSGLPSDRFSAERTGGSVSTLTIQRTQQEDSAVYLCASSPPRGLVSYEQYFGPGTRLTVT.

This clonotype was recorded many times. The chain has TRBV7-6 and TRBJ2-7; D ambiguous. This CDR3 contains 13 residues. The ends were cut back, 6 bases at V and 5 bases at J, with 14 bases in the middle. Germline CDR1 is SGHVS and CDR2 is FNYEAQ. The CDR3 DNA reads as TGTGCCAGCAGTCAAGGACCCGAAGACGAGCAGTACTTC. Protein: CASSQGPEDEQYF.

There are a few counts of this clonotype. This chain links TRBV7-9 with TRBJ2-1; a possible D gene is TRBD2 (5 bases). The V end was cut by 3 bases, the J end by 9 bases, with 15 bases between. The CDR3 length is 14 residues. The germline gives CDR1 SEHNR, CDR2 FQNEAQ (reference sequence). The CDR3 nucleotides are TGTGCCAGCAGCTTGTCGACTAAAGGCGGTGAGCAGTTCTTC. Its translation is CASSLSTKGGEQFF.